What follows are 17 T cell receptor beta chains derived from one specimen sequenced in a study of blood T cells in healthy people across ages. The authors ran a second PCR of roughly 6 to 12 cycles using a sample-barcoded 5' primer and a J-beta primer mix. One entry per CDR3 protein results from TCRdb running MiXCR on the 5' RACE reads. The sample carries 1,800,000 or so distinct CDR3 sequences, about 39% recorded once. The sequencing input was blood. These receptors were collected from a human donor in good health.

CDR3 nucleotides: TGTGCCAGCAGCGAGGGACAGGGGGTTGGACCAGTCAAGCAGTACTTC. It specifies CASSEGQGVGPVKQYF. The rearrangement links TRBV7-2 to TRBJ2-7, with 11 bases that match TRBD1. Per germline, CDR1 SGHTA and CDR2 FQGNSA. The CDR3 length is 16 residues. V shed 5 bases, J shed 8 bases, and the junction held 14 bases outside the gene matches.

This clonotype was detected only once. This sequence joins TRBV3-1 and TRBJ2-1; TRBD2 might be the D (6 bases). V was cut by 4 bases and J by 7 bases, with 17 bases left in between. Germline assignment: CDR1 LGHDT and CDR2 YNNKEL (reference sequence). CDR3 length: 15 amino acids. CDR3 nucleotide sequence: TGTGCCAGCAGCCCCCGTAGGGCCCGGGGGAATGAGCAGTTCTTC. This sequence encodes CASSPRRARGNEQFF.

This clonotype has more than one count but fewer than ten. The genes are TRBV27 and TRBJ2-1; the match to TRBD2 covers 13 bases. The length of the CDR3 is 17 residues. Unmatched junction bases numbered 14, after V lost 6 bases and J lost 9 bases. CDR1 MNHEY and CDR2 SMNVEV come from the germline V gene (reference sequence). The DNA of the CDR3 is TGTGCCAGCAGCCCTAGACTAGCGGGGGGTATGGAACCTGAGCAGTTCTTC. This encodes CASSPRLAGGMEPEQFF.

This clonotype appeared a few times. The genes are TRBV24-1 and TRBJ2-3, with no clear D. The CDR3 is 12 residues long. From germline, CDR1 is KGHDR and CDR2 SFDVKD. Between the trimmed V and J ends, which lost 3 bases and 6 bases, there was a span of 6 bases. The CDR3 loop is CATSDNSDTQYF. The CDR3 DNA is TGTGCCACCAGTGATAATTCGGATACGCAGTATTTT.

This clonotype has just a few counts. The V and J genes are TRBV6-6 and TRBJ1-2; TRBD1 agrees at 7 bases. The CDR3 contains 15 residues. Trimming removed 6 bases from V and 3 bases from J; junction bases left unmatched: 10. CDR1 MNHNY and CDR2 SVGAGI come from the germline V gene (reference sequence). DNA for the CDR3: TGTGCCAGCAGAACCCTGGACAGGTATCACTATGGCTACACCTTC. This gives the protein CASRTLDRYHYGYTF.

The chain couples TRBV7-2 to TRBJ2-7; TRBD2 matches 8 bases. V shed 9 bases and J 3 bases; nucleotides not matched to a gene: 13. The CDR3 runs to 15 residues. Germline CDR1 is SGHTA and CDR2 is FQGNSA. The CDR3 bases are TGTGCCAGTACCAAGAGGAGCGGGGGAGTCTACGAGCAGTACTTC. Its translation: CASTKRSGGVYEQYF.

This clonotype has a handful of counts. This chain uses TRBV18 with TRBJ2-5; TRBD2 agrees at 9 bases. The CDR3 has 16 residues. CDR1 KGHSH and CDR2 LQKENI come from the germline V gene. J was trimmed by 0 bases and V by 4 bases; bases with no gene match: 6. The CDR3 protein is CASSLAGASYQETQYF. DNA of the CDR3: TGTGCCAGCTCACTAGCGGGGGCTTCGTACCAAGAGACCCAGTACTTC.

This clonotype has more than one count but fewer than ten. CDR3 region: CASSPGHEAFF. The DNA for the CDR3 is TGTGCCAGCAGTCCAGGCCATGAAGCTTTCTTT. V usage is TRBV12-3 or TRBV12-4 and J usage is TRBJ1-1; D gene uncertain. With 5 bases removed from V and 7 bases from J, the gap between germline ends came to 8 bases. This CDR3 contains 11 residues.

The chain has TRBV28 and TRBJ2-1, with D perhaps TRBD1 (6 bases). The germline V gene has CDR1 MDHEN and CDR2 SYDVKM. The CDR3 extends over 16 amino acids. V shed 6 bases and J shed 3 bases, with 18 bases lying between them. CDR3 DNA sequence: TGTGCCAGCAGCTACATGACAGGTGATCTCTACAATGAGCAGTTCTTC. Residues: CASSYMTGDLYNEQFF.

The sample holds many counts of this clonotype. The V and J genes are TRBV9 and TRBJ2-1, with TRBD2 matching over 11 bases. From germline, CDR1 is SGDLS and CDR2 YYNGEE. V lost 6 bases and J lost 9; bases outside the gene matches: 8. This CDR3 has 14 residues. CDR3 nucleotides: TGTGCCAGCACCCGTAGCGGGGGGGCGGGTGAGCAGTTCTTC. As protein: CASTRSGGAGEQFF.

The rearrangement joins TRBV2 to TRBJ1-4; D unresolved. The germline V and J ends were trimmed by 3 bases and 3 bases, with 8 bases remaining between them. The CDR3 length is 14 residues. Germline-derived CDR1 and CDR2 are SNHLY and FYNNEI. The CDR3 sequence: CASSEVAANEKLFF. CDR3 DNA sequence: TGTGCCAGCAGTGAGGTCGCAGCTAATGAAAAACTGTTTTTT.

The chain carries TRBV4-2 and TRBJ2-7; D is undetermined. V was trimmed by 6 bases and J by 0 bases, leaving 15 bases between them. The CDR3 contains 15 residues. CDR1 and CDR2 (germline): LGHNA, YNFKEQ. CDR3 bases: TGTGCCAGCAGTCTCAGAGGCGAGTTCTCCTACGAGCAGTACTTC. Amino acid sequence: CASSLRGEFSYEQYF.

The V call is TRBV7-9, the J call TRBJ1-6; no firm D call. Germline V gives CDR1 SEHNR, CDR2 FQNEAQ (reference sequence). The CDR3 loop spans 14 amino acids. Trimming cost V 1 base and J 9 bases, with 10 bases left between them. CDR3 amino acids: CASSLGGSLSPLHF. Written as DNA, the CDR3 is TGTGCCAGCAGCTTAGGGGGTTCACTTTCACCCCTCCACTTT.

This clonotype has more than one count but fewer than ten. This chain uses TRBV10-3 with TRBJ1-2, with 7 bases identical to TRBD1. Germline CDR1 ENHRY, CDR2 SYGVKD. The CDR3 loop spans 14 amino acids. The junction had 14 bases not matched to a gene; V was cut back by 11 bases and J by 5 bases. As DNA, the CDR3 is TGTGCCTCCGAGCCGGGACAGACAACTTATGGCTACACCTTC. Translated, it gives CASEPGQTTYGYTF.

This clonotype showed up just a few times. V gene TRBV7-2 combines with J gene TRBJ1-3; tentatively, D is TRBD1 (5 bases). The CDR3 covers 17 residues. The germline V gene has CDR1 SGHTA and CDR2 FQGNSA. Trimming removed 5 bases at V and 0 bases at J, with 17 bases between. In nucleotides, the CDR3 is TGTGCCAGCAGCGAAACCAGGGTCTTAAACTCTGGAAACACCATATATTTT. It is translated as CASSETRVLNSGNTIYF.

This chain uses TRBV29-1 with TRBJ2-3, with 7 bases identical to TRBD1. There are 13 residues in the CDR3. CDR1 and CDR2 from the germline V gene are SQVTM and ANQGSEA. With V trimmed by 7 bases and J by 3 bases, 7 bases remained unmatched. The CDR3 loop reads CSATGYWTDTQYF. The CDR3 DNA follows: TGCAGCGCGACAGGGTATTGGACAGATACGCAGTATTTT.

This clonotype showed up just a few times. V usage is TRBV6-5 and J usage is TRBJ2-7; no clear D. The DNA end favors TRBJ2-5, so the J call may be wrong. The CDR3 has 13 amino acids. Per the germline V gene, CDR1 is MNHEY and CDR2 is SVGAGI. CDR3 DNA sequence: TGTGCCAGCAGTTATTCTGTAGAGGCGACCCAGTACTTC. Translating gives CASSYSVEATQYF.